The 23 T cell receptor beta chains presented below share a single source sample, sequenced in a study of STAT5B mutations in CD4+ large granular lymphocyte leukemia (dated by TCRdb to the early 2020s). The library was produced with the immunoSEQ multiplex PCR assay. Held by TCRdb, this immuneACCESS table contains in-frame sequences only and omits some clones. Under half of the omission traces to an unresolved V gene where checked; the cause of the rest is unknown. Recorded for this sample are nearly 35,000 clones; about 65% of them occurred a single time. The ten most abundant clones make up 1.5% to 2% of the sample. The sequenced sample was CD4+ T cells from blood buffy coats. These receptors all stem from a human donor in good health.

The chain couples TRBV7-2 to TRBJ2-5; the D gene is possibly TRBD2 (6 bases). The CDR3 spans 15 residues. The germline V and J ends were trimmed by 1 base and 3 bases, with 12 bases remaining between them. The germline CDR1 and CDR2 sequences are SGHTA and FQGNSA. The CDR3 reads CASSLGGRREETQYF. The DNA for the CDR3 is TGTGCCAGCAGCTTAGGTGGTAGGAGGGAAGAGACCCAGTACTTC.

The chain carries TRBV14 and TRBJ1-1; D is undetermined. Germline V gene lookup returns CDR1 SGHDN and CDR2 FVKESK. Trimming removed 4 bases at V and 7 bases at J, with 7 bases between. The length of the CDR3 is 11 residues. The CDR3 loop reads CASSLRGEAFF. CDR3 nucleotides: TGTGCCAGCAGCCTTCGTGGTGAAGCTTTCTTT.

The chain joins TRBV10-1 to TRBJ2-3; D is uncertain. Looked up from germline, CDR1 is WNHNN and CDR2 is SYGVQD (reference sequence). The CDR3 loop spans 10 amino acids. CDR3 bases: TGCGTGGGGTGGACCGATACGCAGTATTTT. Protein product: CVGWTDTQYF.

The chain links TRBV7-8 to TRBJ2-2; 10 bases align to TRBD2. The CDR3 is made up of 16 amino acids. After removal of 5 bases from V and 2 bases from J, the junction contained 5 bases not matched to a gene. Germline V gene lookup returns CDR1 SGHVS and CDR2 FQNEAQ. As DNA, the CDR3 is TGTGCCAGCAGCGTTAGCGGGGGGACTAACACCGGGGAGCTGTTTTTT. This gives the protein CASSVSGGTNTGELFF.

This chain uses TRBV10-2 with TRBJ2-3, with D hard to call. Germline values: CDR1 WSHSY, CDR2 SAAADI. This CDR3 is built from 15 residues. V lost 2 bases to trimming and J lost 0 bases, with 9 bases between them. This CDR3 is CASSENRHSTDTQYF. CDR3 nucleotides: TGCGCCAGCAGTGAGAATCGGCATAGCACAGATACGCAGTATTTT.

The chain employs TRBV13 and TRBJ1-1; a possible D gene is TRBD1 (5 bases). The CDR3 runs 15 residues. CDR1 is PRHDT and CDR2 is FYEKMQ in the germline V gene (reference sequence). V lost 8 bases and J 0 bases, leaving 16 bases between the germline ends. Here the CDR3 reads CASALARALNTEAFF. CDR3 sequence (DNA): TGTGCCAGCGCCCTGGCCAGGGCATTGAACACTGAAGCTTTCTTT.

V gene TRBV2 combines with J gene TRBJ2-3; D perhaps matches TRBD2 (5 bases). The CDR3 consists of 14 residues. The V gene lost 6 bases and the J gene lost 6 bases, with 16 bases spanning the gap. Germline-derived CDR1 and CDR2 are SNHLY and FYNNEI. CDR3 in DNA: TGTGCCAGCAGATTAATGAGGGAGAGGGATACGCAGTATTTT. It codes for CASRLMRERDTQYF. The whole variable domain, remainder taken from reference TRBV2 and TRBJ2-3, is EPEVTQTPSHQVTQMGQEVILRCVPISNHLYFYWYRQILGQKVEFLVSFYNNEISEKSEIFDDQFSVERPDGSNFTLKIRSTKLEDSAMYFCASRLMRERDTQYFGPGTRLTVL.

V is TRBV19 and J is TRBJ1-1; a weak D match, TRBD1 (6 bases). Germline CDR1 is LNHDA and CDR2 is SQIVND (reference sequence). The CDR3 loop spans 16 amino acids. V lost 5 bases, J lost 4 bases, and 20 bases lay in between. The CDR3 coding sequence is TGTGCCAGTAGTGGGGGTGTGAACTGGGGGGCCACTGAAGCTTTCTTT. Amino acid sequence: CASSGGVNWGATEAFF.

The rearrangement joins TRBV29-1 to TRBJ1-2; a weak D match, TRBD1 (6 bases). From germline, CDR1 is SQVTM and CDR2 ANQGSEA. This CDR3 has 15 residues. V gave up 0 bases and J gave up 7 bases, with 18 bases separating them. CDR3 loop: CSVEDIGRGLGGYTF. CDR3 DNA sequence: TGCAGCGTTGAAGATATTGGCAGGGGCTTGGGTGGCTACACCTTC.

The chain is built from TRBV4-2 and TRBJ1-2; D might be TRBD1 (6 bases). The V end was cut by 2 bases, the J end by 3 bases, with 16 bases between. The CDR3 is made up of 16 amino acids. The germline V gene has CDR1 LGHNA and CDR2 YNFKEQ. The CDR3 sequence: CASSQPGGGADYGYTF. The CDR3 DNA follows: TGTGCCAGCAGCCAACCCGGAGGGGGGGCTGACTATGGCTACACCTTC.

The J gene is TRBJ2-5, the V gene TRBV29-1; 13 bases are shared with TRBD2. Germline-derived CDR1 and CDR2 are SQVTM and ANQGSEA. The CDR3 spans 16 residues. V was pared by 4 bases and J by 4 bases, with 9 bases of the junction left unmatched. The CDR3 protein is CSVVGLAGAFGETQYF. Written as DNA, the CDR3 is TGCAGCGTTGTCGGACTAGCGGGGGCCTTCGGAGAGACCCAGTACTTC.

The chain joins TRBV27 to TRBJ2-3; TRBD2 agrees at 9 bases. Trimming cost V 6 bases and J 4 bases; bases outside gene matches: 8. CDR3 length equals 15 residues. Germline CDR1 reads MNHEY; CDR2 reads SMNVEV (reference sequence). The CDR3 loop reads CASSRAGGGADTQYF. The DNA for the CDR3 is TGTGCCAGCAGCCGCGCGGGAGGGGGCGCAGATACGCAGTATTTT.

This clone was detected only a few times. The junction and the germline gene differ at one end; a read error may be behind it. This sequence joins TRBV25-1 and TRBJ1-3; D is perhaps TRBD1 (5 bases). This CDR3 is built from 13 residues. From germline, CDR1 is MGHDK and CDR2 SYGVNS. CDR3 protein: CASRESGRNTIYF. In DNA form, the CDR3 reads TGTGCCAGCAGAGAATCAGGGAGAAACACCATATATTTT. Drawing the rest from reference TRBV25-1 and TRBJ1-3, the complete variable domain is EADIYQTPRYLVIGTGKKITLECSQTMGHDKMYWYQQDPGMELHLIHYSYGVNSTEKGDLSSESTVSRIRTEHFPLTLESARPSHTSQYLCASRESGRNTIYFGEGSWLTVV.

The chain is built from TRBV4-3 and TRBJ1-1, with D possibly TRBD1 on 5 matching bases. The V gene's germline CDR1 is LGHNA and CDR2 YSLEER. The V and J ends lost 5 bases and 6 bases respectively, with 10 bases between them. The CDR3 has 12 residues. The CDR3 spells CASSGGSPEAFF. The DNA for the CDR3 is TGCGCCAGCAGCGGGGGGAGCCCTGAAGCTTTCTTT.

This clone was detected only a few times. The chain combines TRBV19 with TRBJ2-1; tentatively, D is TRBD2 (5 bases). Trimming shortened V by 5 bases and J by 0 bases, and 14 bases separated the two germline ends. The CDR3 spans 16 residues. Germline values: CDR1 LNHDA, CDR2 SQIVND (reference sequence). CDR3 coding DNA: TGTGCCAGTAGTGCGGACTCGACAAGCTCCTACAATGAGCAGTTCTTC. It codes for CASSADSTSSYNEQFF.

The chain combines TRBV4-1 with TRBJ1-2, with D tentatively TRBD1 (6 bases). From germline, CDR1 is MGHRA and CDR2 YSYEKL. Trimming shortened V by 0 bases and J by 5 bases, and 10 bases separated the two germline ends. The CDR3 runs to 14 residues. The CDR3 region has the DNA TGCGCCAGCAGCCAAGACCCGGGGGCATATGGCTACACCTTC. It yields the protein CASSQDPGAYGYTF.

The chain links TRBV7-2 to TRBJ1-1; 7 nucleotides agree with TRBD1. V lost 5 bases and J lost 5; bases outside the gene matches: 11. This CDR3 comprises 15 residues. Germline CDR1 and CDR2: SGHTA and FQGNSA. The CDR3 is CASSPSSGGSTEAFF. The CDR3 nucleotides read TGTGCCAGCAGCCCGTCCTCAGGGGGGTCGACTGAAGCTTTCTTT. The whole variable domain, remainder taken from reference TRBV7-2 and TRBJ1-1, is GAGVSQSPSNKVTEKGKDVELRCDPISGHTALYWYRQSLGQGLEFLIYFQGNSAPDKSGLPSDRFSAERTGGSVSTLTIQRTQQEDSAVYLCASSPSSGGSTEAFFGQGTRLTVV.

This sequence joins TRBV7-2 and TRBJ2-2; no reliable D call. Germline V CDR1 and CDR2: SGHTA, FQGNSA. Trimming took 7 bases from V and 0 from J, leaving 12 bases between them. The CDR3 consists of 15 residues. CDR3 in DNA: TGTGCCAGCACCCTTTGGGCCTCGAACACCGGGGAGCTGTTTTTT. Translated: CASTLWASNTGELFF.

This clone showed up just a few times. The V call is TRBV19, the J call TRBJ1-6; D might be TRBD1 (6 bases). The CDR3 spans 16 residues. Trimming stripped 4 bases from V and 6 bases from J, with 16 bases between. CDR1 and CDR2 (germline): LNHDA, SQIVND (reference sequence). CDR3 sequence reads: CASSTPRGLANSPLHF. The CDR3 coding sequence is TGTGCCAGTAGTACCCCCCGGGGGCTGGCTAATTCACCCCTCCACTTT.

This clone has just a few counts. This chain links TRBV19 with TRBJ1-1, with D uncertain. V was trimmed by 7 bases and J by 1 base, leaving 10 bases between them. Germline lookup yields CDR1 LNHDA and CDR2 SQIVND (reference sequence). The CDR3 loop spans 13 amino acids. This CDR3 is CASIPAKNTEAFF. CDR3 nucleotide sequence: TGTGCCAGTATTCCGGCAAAGAACACTGAAGCTTTCTTT.

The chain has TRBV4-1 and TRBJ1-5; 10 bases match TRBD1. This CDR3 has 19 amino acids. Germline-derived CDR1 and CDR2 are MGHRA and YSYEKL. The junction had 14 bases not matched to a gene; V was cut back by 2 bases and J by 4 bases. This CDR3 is CASSQLVGTGVRKNQPQHF. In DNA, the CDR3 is TGCGCCAGCAGCCAACTTGTGGGGACAGGGGTGCGGAAGAATCAGCCCCAGCATTTT.

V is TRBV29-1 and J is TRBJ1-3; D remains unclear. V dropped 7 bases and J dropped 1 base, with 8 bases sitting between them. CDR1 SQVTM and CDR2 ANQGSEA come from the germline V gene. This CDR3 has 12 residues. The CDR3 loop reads CSGLQSGNTIYF. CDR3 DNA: TGCAGCGGTCTACAGTCTGGAAACACCATATATTTT.

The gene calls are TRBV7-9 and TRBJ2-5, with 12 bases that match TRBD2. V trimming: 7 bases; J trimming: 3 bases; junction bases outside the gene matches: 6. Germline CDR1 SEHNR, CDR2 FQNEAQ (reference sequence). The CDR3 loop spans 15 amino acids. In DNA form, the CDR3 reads TGTGCCAGCAATCCTCGGACTAGCGGGGAAGAGACCCAGTACTTC. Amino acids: CASNPRTSGEETQYF.